These 5 T cell receptor beta chains were all obtained from the same sample, sequenced in a study of PD-1 blockade in classical Hodgkin lymphoma. Using immunoSEQ multiplex PCR, the repertoire was profiled, and TCRdb retains in-frame clones only, with some absent. Of around 31,000 clones listed, roughly 80% were seen once; the top ten hold roughly 0.83%. Documented time point: cycle 4 day 1 (C4D1), after six to seven weeks of nivolumab. Every one of the patients relapsed after autologous stem cell transplantation (brentuximab vedotin exposure was variable). Using magnetic negative selection, the CD4+ T cells were separated out of thawed PBMCs. The specimen comprised CD4+ T cells from blood, sampled before the fourth cycle of nivolumab. The receptors stem from a human donor with classical Hodgkin lymphoma.

This clone appeared once. This rearrangement joins TRBV19 to TRBJ1-4; D remains unclear. CDR3 length equals 14 residues. V dropped 5 bases and J dropped 2 bases, with 9 bases sitting between them. The germline V gene encodes CDR1 LNHDA and CDR2 SQIVND (reference sequence). The DNA for the CDR3 is TGTGCCAGTAGTCAGACATTTACTAATGAAAAACTGTTTTTT. It encodes CASSQTFTNEKLFF.

This chain joins TRBV29-1 and TRBJ2-7; D may match TRBD1 or TRBD2 (5 bases each). Germline CDR1 SQVTM, CDR2 ANQGSEA. The CDR3 extends over 11 amino acids. V lost 2 bases and J lost 5, with 7 bases in between. The CDR3 DNA follows: TGCAGCGTTGAACGGGGCCACGAGCAGTACTTC. It specifies CSVERGHEQYF.

The V gene is TRBV30, the J gene TRBJ1-2; unclear D gene. Germline V gives CDR1 GTSNPN, CDR2 SVGIG (reference sequence). CDR3 size: 12 residues. Trimming left V 0 bases short and J 8 bases short, with 10 bases between. The CDR3 DNA follows: TGTGCCTGGAGTGTGCGGGGTGGCGGCTACACCTTC. It is translated as CAWSVRGGGYTF.

Comment on this clone: Sequence at one end of the junction differs from germline and may be a read error. The chain recombines TRBV29-1 with TRBJ1-2; 12 nucleotides match TRBD1. The CDR3 contains 14 residues. The germline gives CDR1 SQVTM, CDR2 ANQGSEA. The CDR3 DNA follows: TGCAGCGCGGGGGGACAGGGGGCAGGCTATGGCCACACCTTC. Amino acids: CSAGGQGAGYGHTF.

The chain carries TRBV18 and TRBJ1-1; D remains ambiguous. Trimming shortened V by 4 bases and J by 7 bases, and 10 bases separated the two germline ends. Germline loops: CDR1 KGHSH, CDR2 LQKENI. The length of the CDR3 is 12 residues. The CDR3 spells CASSRNGHEAFF. In DNA form, the CDR3 reads TGTGCCAGCTCACGGAATGGGCATGAAGCTTTCTTT.